This paragraph covers one TCR beta chain sequence. Sequencing used immunoSEQ multiplex PCR; TCRdb keeps in-frame clones, though not all of them. The sample records a few hundred thousand clones, approximately 89% being singletons. This record belongs to a study of Ad26.COV2.S vaccination and SARS-CoV-2 variants. V was clipped by 6 bases and J by 6 bases, with 20 bases between them. The CDR3 length is 15 residues. Germline CDR1 and CDR2: MNHEY and SVGAGI. Treatment indicated: roughly 19 received Ad26.COV2.S at low or high dose, single or two shots; five or six received placebo; per-sample allocation not given. Specimen acquisition occurred on day 63 following the initial vaccine or placebo injection. Boston hosted the donor, who was an adult aged 18-55 years.

J is TRBJ1-2 and V is TRBV6-5; D may be TRBD1 (5 bases). The TCR was taken from a person aged 18-60 years who received the Ad26.COV2.S COVID-19 vaccine or a placebo. The material sequenced was peripheral blood, taken in a trial of Ad26.COV2.S vaccine versus placebo. CDR3 loop: CASSFQGEKSDGYTF. The CDR3 nucleotides are TGTGCCAGCAGCTTCCAGGGAGAGAAGTCCGATGGCTACACCTTC.